A selection of T cell receptor beta chains follows, all from one sample in a study of control samples from healthy donors and cancer patients. Profiling relied on immunoSEQ multiplex PCR, and the TCRdb table lists in-frame clones only, not all of them. The sample lists about 95,000 clones, around 89% occurring once. Sample: blood. These receptors were collected from a woman in her 70s in good health. The CDR3 runs from the conserved cysteine through the conserved F or W. The D gene is left open where the match is weak. Size is stated for part of the rows, as once, few or many counts, or as a class when the clone is expanded.

j_call: TRBJ2-1
v_call: TRBV2
clone_size: .
d_call: .
cdr3_nt: TGTGCCAGCAGTGAAAGGATAGGGACTTACAATGAGCAGTTCTTC
cdr3_aa: CASSERIGTYNEQFF

j_call: TRBJ1-3
v_call: TRBV18
clone_size: .
d_call: .
cdr3_nt: TGTGCCAGCTCACCACCTGAGGGCGGTCGGAGACACACCATATATTTT
cdr3_aa: CASSPPEGGRRHTIYF

j_call: TRBJ1-5
v_call: TRBV5-5
clone_size: once
d_call: .
cdr3_nt: TGTGCCAGCAGCTTGGAGGGGGTTAGCAATCAGCCCCAGCATTTT
cdr3_aa: CASSLEGVSNQPQHF

j_call: TRBJ2-5
v_call: TRBV3-1/TRBV3-2
clone_size: .
d_call: .
cdr3_nt: TGTGCCAGCAGCCACGGGGAGTGGGAGACCCAGTACTTC
cdr3_aa: CASSHGEWETQYF

j_call: TRBJ1-4
v_call: TRBV18
clone_size: .
d_call: .
cdr3_nt: TGTGCCAGCTCACCGCTCGGTAGTCGGAAACTGTTTTTT
cdr3_aa: CASSPLGSRKLFF

j_call: TRBJ1-2
v_call: TRBV15
clone_size: .
d_call: TRBD1
cdr3_nt: TGTGCCACCAGTCGGGACAGGGAATTGTATGGCTACACCTTC
cdr3_aa: CATSRDRELYGYTF

j_call: TRBJ1-1
v_call: TRBV10-1
clone_size: .
d_call: .
cdr3_nt: TGCGCCAGCGGGGGATCCCATGCCAGTGAAGCTTTCTTT
cdr3_aa: CASGGSHASEAFF

j_call: TRBJ1-5
v_call: TRBV7-8
clone_size: .
d_call: .
cdr3_nt: TGTGCCAGCAGCTTAGGACCGTCCCCGTCAATGGTGAGCAATCAGCCCCAGCATTTT
cdr3_aa: CASSLGPSPSMVSNQPQHF

j_call: TRBJ1-4
v_call: TRBV5-1
clone_size: .
d_call: TRBD1
cdr3_nt: TGCGCCAGCTCCACAGGGGGTACAACTAATGAAAAACTGTTTTTT
cdr3_aa: CASSTGGTTNEKLFF

j_call: TRBJ2-7
v_call: TRBV4-3
clone_size: .
d_call: TRBD2
cdr3_nt: TGCGCCAGCAGCCAAGAGAGCGGGACGGTTTACGAGCAGTACTTC
cdr3_aa: CASSQESGTVYEQYF

j_call: TRBJ1-2
v_call: TRBV19
clone_size: .
d_call: TRBD1
cdr3_nt: TGTGCCAGTAGTACTCCGGGACAGGCGGCTGGGGGCTACACCTTC
cdr3_aa: CASSTPGQAAGGYTF

j_call: TRBJ1-5
v_call: TRBV19
clone_size: few
d_call: .
cdr3_nt: TGTGCCAGTAGTATCTCGGTCGGGCAGCCCCAGCATTTT
cdr3_aa: CASSISVGQPQHF

j_call: TRBJ2-3
v_call: TRBV5-8
clone_size: .
d_call: .
cdr3_nt: TGTGCCAGCAGCGGACAGCTGGGGGATACGCAGTATTTT
cdr3_aa: CASSGQLGDTQYF

j_call: TRBJ1-4
v_call: TRBV13
clone_size: .
d_call: TRBD1
cdr3_nt: TGTGCCAGCAGCCGCCGGGACAGGGTGTATGAAAAACTGTTTTTT
cdr3_aa: CASSRRDRVYEKLFF

j_call: TRBJ1-3
v_call: TRBV30
clone_size: once
d_call: .
cdr3_nt: TGTGCCTGGAGTGTAGCGACAACCTTCTCTGGAAACACCATATATTTT
cdr3_aa: CAWSVATTFSGNTIYF

j_call: TRBJ1-2
v_call: TRBV9
clone_size: once
d_call: .
cdr3_nt: TGTGCCAGCAGCGCGAACATCGGCGCAGGCTACACCTTC
cdr3_aa: CASSANIGAGYTF

j_call: TRBJ2-1
v_call: TRBV30
clone_size: .
d_call: TRBD2
cdr3_nt: TGTGCCTGCTTAGCGGGAGTCGAGCAGTTCTTC
cdr3_aa: CACLAGVEQFF

j_call: TRBJ2-2
v_call: TRBV2
clone_size: .
d_call: TRBD2
cdr3_nt: TGTGCCAGCGGGGGGACTACGGGAAACACCGGGGAGCTGTTTTTT
cdr3_aa: CASGGTTGNTGELFF

j_call: TRBJ1-5
v_call: TRBV6-5
clone_size: .
d_call: .
cdr3_nt: TGTGCCAGCTCCCCGCCTTACATGCTCAATCAGCCCCAGCATTTT
cdr3_aa: CASSPPYMLNQPQHF

j_call: TRBJ2-5
v_call: TRBV6-6
clone_size: .
d_call: TRBD2
cdr3_nt: TGTGCCAGCAGTCACCCCCCCGGGACTAGCGGAGAGACCCAGTACTTC
cdr3_aa: CASSHPPGTSGETQYF

j_call: TRBJ1-2
v_call: TRBV6-6
clone_size: .
d_call: TRBD1
cdr3_nt: TGTGCCAGCAGGGTTGGGACAGCAGGGTACACCTTC
cdr3_aa: CASRVGTAGYTF

j_call: TRBJ2-3
v_call: TRBV7-6
clone_size: .
d_call: .
cdr3_nt: TGTGCCAGCAGCTTGTCCCAGGGTGGCCCCACAGATACGCAGTATTTT
cdr3_aa: CASSLSQGGPTDTQYF

j_call: TRBJ2-5
v_call: TRBV7-2
clone_size: .
d_call: TRBD2
cdr3_nt: TGTGCCAGCAGCCCCCCCAGCGGGAGCTTAGAGACCCAGTACTTC
cdr3_aa: CASSPPSGSLETQYF

j_call: TRBJ1-2
v_call: TRBV6-5
clone_size: .
d_call: .
cdr3_nt: TGTGCCAGCAGTCCCGTTGGGAGTCGTGGCTACACCTTC
cdr3_aa: CASSPVGSRGYTF

j_call: TRBJ1-5
v_call: TRBV18
clone_size: .
d_call: TRBD1
cdr3_nt: TGTGCCAGCTCAACACGACAGGGGAACCAGCCCCAGCATTTT
cdr3_aa: CASSTRQGNQPQHF

j_call: TRBJ1-4
v_call: TRBV4-1
clone_size: few
d_call: .
cdr3_nt: TGCGCCAGCAGAGGGGTCGCAGGACGAAAACTGTTTTTT
cdr3_aa: CASRGVAGRKLFF

j_call: TRBJ1-6
v_call: TRBV30
clone_size: .
d_call: TRBD1
cdr3_nt: TGTGCCTGGACCACCAAAGGACAGGGGATTTCACCCCTCCACTTT
cdr3_aa: CAWTTKGQGISPLHF

j_call: TRBJ1-5
v_call: TRBV2
clone_size: .
d_call: TRBD1
cdr3_nt: TGTGCCAGCAGATTGACAGGGGCTTTACAGGGTAGCAATCAGCCCCAGCATTTT
cdr3_aa: CASRLTGALQGSNQPQHF

j_call: TRBJ2-7
v_call: TRBV19
clone_size: .
d_call: .
cdr3_nt: TGTGCCAGTAGTTCTCGGGAGACAATCGGGGACGAGCAGTACTTC
cdr3_aa: CASSSRETIGDEQYF

j_call: TRBJ2-3
v_call: TRBV7-7
clone_size: .
d_call: .
cdr3_nt: TGTGCTAGCAGCCAAGGTGGGGCAGATACGCAGTATTTT
cdr3_aa: CASSQGGADTQYF

j_call: TRBJ2-5
v_call: TRBV10-3
clone_size: .
d_call: TRBD1
cdr3_nt: TGTGCCATCAGTGAGTCTGAGACAGGGCTAGAGACCCAGTACTTC
cdr3_aa: CAISESETGLETQYF

j_call: TRBJ1-2
v_call: TRBV15
clone_size: .
d_call: .
cdr3_nt: TGTGCCACCAGCAGAGATTTCAATGGCTACACCTTC
cdr3_aa: CATSRDFNGYTF

j_call: TRBJ1-1
v_call: TRBV19
clone_size: .
d_call: .
cdr3_nt: TGTGCCAGTAGTATCTCCGGCGGTTTGAACACTGAAGCTTTCTTT
cdr3_aa: CASSISGGLNTEAFF

j_call: TRBJ2-2
v_call: TRBV11-3
clone_size: .
d_call: TRBD1
cdr3_nt: TGTGCCAGCAGCCCCGGGACAGGGGGCGTCGGGGAGCTGTTTTTT
cdr3_aa: CASSPGTGGVGELFF

j_call: TRBJ2-5
v_call: TRBV5-1
clone_size: once
d_call: TRBD1
cdr3_nt: TGCGCCAGCAGCTTGGGGGACAGCTTCCAAGAGACCCAGTACTTC
cdr3_aa: CASSLGDSFQETQYF

j_call: TRBJ2-3
v_call: TRBV14
clone_size: .
d_call: .
cdr3_nt: TGTGCCAGCAGCCAAGATTTCGGAGATACGCAGTATTTT
cdr3_aa: CASSQDFGDTQYF

j_call: TRBJ1-5
v_call: TRBV18
clone_size: .
d_call: TRBD1
cdr3_nt: TGTGCCAGCTCACCAACGCCCAGGGGGGGAAATCAGCCCCAGCATTTT
cdr3_aa: CASSPTPRGGNQPQHF

j_call: TRBJ1-2
v_call: TRBV29-1
clone_size: .
d_call: TRBD1
cdr3_nt: TGCAGCGTCTTTGACAGGGTGGTCGGCTACACCTTC
cdr3_aa: CSVFDRVVGYTF

j_call: TRBJ1-1
v_call: TRBV5-4
clone_size: .
d_call: .
cdr3_nt: TGTGCCAGCAGCTTGGGGATTCTTACTGAAGCTTTCTTT
cdr3_aa: CASSLGILTEAFF

j_call: TRBJ1-2
v_call: TRBV5-1
clone_size: few
d_call: .
cdr3_nt: TGCGCCAGCAGCCGGCTGGACAGCTCCTATGGCTACACCTTC
cdr3_aa: CASSRLDSSYGYTF

j_call: TRBJ2-7
v_call: TRBV14
clone_size: .
d_call: .
cdr3_nt: TGTGCCAGCAGCCTCGGAAGCGCGGAACGGAAGTACTTC
cdr3_aa: CASSLGSAERKYF